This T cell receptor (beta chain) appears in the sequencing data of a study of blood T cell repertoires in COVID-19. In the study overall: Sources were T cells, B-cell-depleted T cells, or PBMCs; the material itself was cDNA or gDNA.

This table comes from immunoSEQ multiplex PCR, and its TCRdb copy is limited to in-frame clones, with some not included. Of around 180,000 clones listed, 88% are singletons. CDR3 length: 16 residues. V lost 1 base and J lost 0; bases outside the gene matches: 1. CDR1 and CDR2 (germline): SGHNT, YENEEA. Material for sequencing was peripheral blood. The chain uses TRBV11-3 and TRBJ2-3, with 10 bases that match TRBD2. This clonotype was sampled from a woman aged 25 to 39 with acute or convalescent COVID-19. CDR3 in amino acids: CASSLGLAGSTDTQYF. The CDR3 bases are TGTGCCAGCAGCTTAGGACTAGCGGGTAGCACAGATACGCAGTATTTT.